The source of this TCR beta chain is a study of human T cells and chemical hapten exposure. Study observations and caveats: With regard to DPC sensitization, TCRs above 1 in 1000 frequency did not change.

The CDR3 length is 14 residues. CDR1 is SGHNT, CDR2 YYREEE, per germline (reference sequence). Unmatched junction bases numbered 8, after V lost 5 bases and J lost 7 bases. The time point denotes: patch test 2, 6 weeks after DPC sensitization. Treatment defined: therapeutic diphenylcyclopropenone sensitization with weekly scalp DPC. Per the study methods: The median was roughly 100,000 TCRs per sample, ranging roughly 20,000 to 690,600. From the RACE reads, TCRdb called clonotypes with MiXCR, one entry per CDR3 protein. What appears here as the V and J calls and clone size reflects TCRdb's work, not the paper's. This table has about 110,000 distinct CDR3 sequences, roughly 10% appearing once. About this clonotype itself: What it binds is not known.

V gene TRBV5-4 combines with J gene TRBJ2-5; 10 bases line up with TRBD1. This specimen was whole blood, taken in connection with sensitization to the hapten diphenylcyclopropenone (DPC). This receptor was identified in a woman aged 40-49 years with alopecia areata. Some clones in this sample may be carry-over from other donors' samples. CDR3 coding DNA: TGTGCCAGCAGTTCCGGGACAGGGGTTTGGACCCAGTACTTC. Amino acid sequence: CASSSGTGVWTQYF.